These T cell receptor beta chains were read from a single sample in a study of T cells in Graves' hyperthyroidism and ophthalmopathy. Each CDR3 protein is one row after TCRdb ran MiXCR on the multiplex PCR reads. This table holds 340,000 or so distinct CDR3 sequences, about 15% found once. The sequencing input was blood. These receptors were obtained from a young man with Graves' hyperthyroidism. Each CDR3 is given with its conserved first and last residue. D genes are given only for firm matches. The size of a clone is reported for some rows only, either as once, few or many, or as a class for expanded clones.

j_call: TRBJ2-3
v_call: TRBV27
d_call: TRBD2
clone_size: -
cdr3_aa: CASSREGRGTQYF
cdr3_nt: TGTGCCAGCAGCCGGGAGGGCCGTGGTACGCAGTATTTT

j_call: TRBJ1-2
v_call: TRBV2
d_call: TRBD1
clone_size: many
cdr3_aa: CASRKTGESYGYTF
cdr3_nt: TGTGCCAGCAGAAAGACAGGGGAAAGCTATGGCTACACCTTC

j_call: TRBJ1-2
v_call: TRBV2
d_call: -
clone_size: few
cdr3_aa: CASKTQGPGGYTF
cdr3_nt: TGTGCCAGCAAAACCCAGGGACCGGGAGGCTACACCTTC

j_call: TRBJ1-2
v_call: TRBV7-9
d_call: -
clone_size: -
cdr3_aa: CASSSYKQGRGSYTF
cdr3_nt: TGTGCCAGCAGCTCGTATAAACAGGGAAGGGGATCATACACCTTC

j_call: TRBJ2-7
v_call: TRBV30
d_call: TRBD1
clone_size: few
cdr3_aa: CALGQGAIEQYF
cdr3_nt: TGTGCTTTGGGACAGGGGGCCATCGAGCAGTACTTC

j_call: TRBJ2-1
v_call: TRBV19
d_call: TRBD2
clone_size: -
cdr3_aa: CASSKRRGGSLDEQFF
cdr3_nt: TGTGCCAGTAGTAAGAGGAGGGGCGGGAGCCTTGATGAGCAGTTCTTC

j_call: TRBJ2-2
v_call: TRBV19
d_call: -
clone_size: few
cdr3_aa: CAQSGGELFF
cdr3_nt: TGTGCCCAAAGCGGCGGGGAGCTGTTTTTT

j_call: TRBJ2-3
v_call: TRBV27
d_call: TRBD2
clone_size: many
cdr3_aa: CASSFSGMGADTQYF
cdr3_nt: TGTGCCAGCAGTTTCAGCGGGATGGGCGCAGATACGCAGTATTTT

j_call: TRBJ2-6
v_call: TRBV3-1
d_call: -
clone_size: -
cdr3_aa: CASSQEDSGANVLTF
cdr3_nt: TGTGCCAGCAGCCAAGAGGACTCTGGGGCCAACGTCCTGACTTTC

j_call: TRBJ1-5
v_call: TRBV24-1
d_call: -
clone_size: -
cdr3_aa: CATQEYSNQPQHF
cdr3_nt: TGTGCCACCCAGGAGTATAGCAATCAGCCCCAGCATTTT

j_call: TRBJ2-5
v_call: TRBV5-1
d_call: -
clone_size: -
cdr3_aa: CASSVTAGQEAQYF
cdr3_nt: TGCGCCAGCAGCGTGACAGCGGGACAAGAGGCCCAGTACTTC

j_call: TRBJ2-7
v_call: TRBV2
d_call: TRBD2
clone_size: many
cdr3_aa: CAGGLAAASYEQYF
cdr3_nt: TGTGCCGGTGGTCTAGCGGCGGCCTCCTACGAGCAGTACTTC

j_call: TRBJ2-1
v_call: TRBV27
d_call: -
clone_size: few
cdr3_aa: CASSRLIDKPDCNEQFF
cdr3_nt: TGTGCCAGCAGTCGGTTAATCGATAAGCCAGACTGCAATGAGCAGTTCTTC

j_call: TRBJ1-5
v_call: TRBV24-1
d_call: TRBD1
clone_size: few
cdr3_aa: CATSDPRTGDMTQHF
cdr3_nt: TGTGCCACCAGTGATCCTCGGACAGGGGACATGACCCAGCATTTT

j_call: TRBJ2-1
v_call: TRBV2
d_call: TRBD2
clone_size: many
cdr3_aa: CASSDEGIAGGYEQFF
cdr3_nt: TGTGCCAGCAGTGACGAAGGGATAGCGGGAGGATATGAGCAGTTCTTC

j_call: TRBJ1-1
v_call: TRBV28
d_call: -
clone_size: many
cdr3_aa: CASRGPNTEAFF
cdr3_nt: TGTGCCAGCAGGGGTCCGAACACTGAAGCTTTCTTT

j_call: TRBJ1-1
v_call: TRBV7-9
d_call: -
clone_size: many
cdr3_aa: CASSPTARTSTEAFF
cdr3_nt: TGTGCCAGCAGCCCTACCGCTAGGACCTCCACTGAAGCTTTCTTT

j_call: TRBJ1-1
v_call: TRBV12-5
d_call: TRBD1
clone_size: many
cdr3_aa: CASGLVGTGWNTEAFF
cdr3_nt: TGTGCTAGTGGTTTGGTGGGGACAGGGTGGAACACTGAAGCTTTCTTT

j_call: TRBJ1-3
v_call: TRBV5-1
d_call: -
clone_size: -
cdr3_aa: CASSPWTVGTIYF
cdr3_nt: TGCGCCAGCAGCCCATGGACGGTGGGGACCATATATTTT

j_call: TRBJ1-1
v_call: TRBV20-1
d_call: -
clone_size: few
cdr3_aa: CSARPSHRDGNTEAFF
cdr3_nt: TGCAGTGCTAGACCTAGTCACAGGGATGGGAACACTGAAGCTTTCTTT

j_call: TRBJ1-4
v_call: TRBV7-9
d_call: -
clone_size: few
cdr3_aa: CASSSDRGLPGEKLFF
cdr3_nt: TGTGCCAGCAGCTCAGATAGGGGCCTACCGGGTGAAAAACTGTTTTTT

j_call: TRBJ1-1
v_call: TRBV12-3/TRBV12-4
d_call: -
clone_size: -
cdr3_aa: CASSLKGPYTEAFF
cdr3_nt: TGTGCCAGCAGTTTAAAAGGGCCGTACACTGAAGCTTTCTTT

j_call: TRBJ2-2
v_call: TRBV28
d_call: TRBD2
clone_size: many
cdr3_aa: CASISSGRGNTGELFF
cdr3_nt: TGTGCCAGCATTAGTAGCGGGAGAGGGAACACCGGGGAGCTGTTTTTT

j_call: TRBJ1-1
v_call: TRBV28
d_call: -
clone_size: many
cdr3_aa: CASSQASRSTEAFF
cdr3_nt: TGTGCCAGCAGCCAAGCTTCGAGGAGCACTGAAGCTTTCTTT

j_call: TRBJ2-7
v_call: TRBV20-1
d_call: TRBD2
clone_size: -
cdr3_aa: CSAQKGSGGYEQYF
cdr3_nt: TGCAGTGCCCAGAAGGGTAGCGGGGGTTACGAGCAGTACTTC

j_call: TRBJ1-5
v_call: TRBV5-1
d_call: -
clone_size: many
cdr3_aa: CASSLEGSNQPQHF
cdr3_nt: TGTGCCAGCAGTTTGGAGGGGAGCAATCAGCCCCAGCATTTT

j_call: TRBJ2-1
v_call: TRBV7-3
d_call: -
clone_size: many
cdr3_aa: CASSLTADEQFF
cdr3_nt: TGTGCCAGCAGCTTAACGGCTGATGAGCAGTTCTTC

j_call: TRBJ2-1
v_call: TRBV5-1
d_call: TRBD2
clone_size: many
cdr3_aa: CASSLVGTSGEQFF
cdr3_nt: TGCGCCAGCAGCTTGGTTGGGACTAGCGGGGAGCAGTTCTTC

j_call: TRBJ1-6
v_call: TRBV2
d_call: -
clone_size: many
cdr3_aa: CASSSSYNSPLHF
cdr3_nt: TGTGCCAGCAGCAGCTCCTATAATTCACCCCTCCACTTT

j_call: TRBJ2-5
v_call: TRBV5-1
d_call: TRBD2
clone_size: -
cdr3_aa: CASSWATSGIQETQYF
cdr3_nt: TGCGCCAGCAGCTGGGCGACTAGCGGGATCCAAGAGACCCAGTACTTC

j_call: TRBJ1-2
v_call: TRBV6-1
d_call: -
clone_size: -
cdr3_aa: CASTSPQGQPDGYTF
cdr3_nt: TGTGCCAGCACCTCTCCCCAAGGGCAGCCGGATGGCTACACCTTC

j_call: TRBJ2-7
v_call: TRBV20-1
d_call: TRBD2
clone_size: -
cdr3_aa: CSGLADISYEQYF
cdr3_nt: TGCAGTGGACTAGCGGATATCTCCTACGAGCAGTACTTC

j_call: TRBJ1-1
v_call: TRBV30
d_call: -
clone_size: many
cdr3_aa: CAWGTDTEAFF
cdr3_nt: TGTGCCTGGGGGACGGACACTGAAGCTTTCTTT

j_call: TRBJ1-5
v_call: TRBV28
d_call: -
clone_size: -
cdr3_aa: CASSSGQSWQPQHF
cdr3_nt: TGTGCCAGCAGTTCCGGACAGTCATGGCAGCCCCAGCATTTT

j_call: TRBJ2-1
v_call: TRBV29-1
d_call: -
clone_size: few
cdr3_aa: CSVDGTDNIQSNEQFF
cdr3_nt: TGCAGCGTTGATGGAACGGATAATATACAATCCAATGAGCAGTTCTTC

j_call: TRBJ2-3
v_call: TRBV27
d_call: -
clone_size: few
cdr3_aa: CASSSIGDTQYF
cdr3_nt: TGTGCCAGCAGCTCAATCGGAGATACGCAGTATTTT

j_call: TRBJ2-7
v_call: TRBV12-3/TRBV12-4
d_call: -
clone_size: many
cdr3_aa: CASSSGTSASRQYF
cdr3_nt: TGTGCCAGCAGTTCCGGGACTTCCGCGTCTCGGCAGTACTTC

j_call: TRBJ1-5
v_call: TRBV10-2
d_call: -
clone_size: few
cdr3_aa: CASSPGYRQPQHF
cdr3_nt: TGCGCCAGCAGCCCAGGGTATCGTCAGCCCCAGCATTTT